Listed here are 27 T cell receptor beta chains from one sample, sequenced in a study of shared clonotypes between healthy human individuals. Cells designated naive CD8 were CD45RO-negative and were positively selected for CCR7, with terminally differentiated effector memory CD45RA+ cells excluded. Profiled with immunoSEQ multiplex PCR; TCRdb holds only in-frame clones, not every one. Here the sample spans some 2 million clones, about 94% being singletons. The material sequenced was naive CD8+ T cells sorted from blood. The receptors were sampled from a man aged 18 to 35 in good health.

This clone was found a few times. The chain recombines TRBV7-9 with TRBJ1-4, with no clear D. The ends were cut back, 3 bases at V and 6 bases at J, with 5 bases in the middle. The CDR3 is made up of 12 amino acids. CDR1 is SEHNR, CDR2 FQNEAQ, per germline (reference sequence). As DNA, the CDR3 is TGTGCCAGCAGCTTCGGGGATGAAAAACTGTTTTTT. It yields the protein CASSFGDEKLFF.

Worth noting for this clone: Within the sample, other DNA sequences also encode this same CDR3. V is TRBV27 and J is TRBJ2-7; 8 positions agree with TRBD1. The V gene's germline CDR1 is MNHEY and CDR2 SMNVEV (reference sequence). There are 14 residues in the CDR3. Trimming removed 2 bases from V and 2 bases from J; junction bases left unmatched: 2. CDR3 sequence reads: CASSLGTGAYEQYF. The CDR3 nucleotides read TGTGCCAGCAGTTTAGGGACAGGCGCCTACGAGCAGTACTTC.

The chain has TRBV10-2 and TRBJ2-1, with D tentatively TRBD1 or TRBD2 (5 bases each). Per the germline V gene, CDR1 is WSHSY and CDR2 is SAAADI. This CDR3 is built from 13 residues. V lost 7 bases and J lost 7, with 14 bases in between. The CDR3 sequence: CASTEWGGNEQFF. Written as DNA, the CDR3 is TGCGCCAGCACTGAATGGGGCGGGAATGAGCAGTTCTTC.

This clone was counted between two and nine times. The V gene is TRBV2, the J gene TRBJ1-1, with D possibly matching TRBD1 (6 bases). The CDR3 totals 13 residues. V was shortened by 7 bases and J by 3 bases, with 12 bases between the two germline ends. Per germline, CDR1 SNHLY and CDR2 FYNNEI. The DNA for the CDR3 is TGTGCCAGCAAGGGTCCAGGGGACACTGAAGCTTTCTTT. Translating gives CASKGPGDTEAFF.

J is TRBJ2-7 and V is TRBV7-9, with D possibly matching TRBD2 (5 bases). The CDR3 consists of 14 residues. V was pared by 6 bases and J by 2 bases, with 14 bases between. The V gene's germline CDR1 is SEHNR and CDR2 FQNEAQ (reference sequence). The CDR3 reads CASRAWGETYEQYF. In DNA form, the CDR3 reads TGTGCCAGCAGGGCGTGGGGAGAGACCTACGAGCAGTACTTC. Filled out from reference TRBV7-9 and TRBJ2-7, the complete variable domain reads DTGVSQNPRHKITKRGQNVTFRCDPISEHNRLYWYRQTLGQGPEFLTYFQNEAQLEKSRLLSDRFSAERPKGSFSTLEIQRTEQGDSAMYLCASRAWGETYEQYFGPGTRLTVT.

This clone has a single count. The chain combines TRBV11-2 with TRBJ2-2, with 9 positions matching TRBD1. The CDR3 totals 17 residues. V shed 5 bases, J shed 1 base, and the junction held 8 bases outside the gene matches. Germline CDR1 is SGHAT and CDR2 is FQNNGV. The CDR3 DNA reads TGTGCCAGCAGCACCCGGGACAGGGTTGGGAACACCGGGGAGCTGTTTTTT. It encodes CASSTRDRVGNTGELFF.

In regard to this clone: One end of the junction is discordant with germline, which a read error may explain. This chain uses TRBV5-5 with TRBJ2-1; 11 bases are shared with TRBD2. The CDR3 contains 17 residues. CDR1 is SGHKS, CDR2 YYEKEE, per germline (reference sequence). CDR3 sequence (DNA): TGCGCCAGCAGCCAAGAGCCAACTAGCGGGAGCTACAATGAGCAGTTCTTC. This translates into CASSQEPTSGSYNEQFF.

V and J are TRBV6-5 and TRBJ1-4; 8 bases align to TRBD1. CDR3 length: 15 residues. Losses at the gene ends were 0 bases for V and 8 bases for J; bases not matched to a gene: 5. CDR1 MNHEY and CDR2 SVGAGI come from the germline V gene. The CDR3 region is CASSYSTGVKEKLFF. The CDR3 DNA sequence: TGTGCCAGCAGTTACTCGACAGGGGTTAAAGAAAAACTGTTTTTT.

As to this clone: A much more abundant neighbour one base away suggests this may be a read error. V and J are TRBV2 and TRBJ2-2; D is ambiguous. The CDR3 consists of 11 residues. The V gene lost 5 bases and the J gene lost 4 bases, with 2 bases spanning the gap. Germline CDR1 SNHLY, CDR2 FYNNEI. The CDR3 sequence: CASSFTGELFF. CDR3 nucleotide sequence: TGTGCCAGCAGTTTCACCGGGGAGCTGTTTTTT.

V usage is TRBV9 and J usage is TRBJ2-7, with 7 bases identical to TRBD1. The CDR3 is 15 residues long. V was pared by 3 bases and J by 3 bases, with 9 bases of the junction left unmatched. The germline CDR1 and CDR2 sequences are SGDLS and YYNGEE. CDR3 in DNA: TGTGCCAGCAGCGGCACCGGGACAGCCCACTACGAGCAGTACTTC. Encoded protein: CASSGTGTAHYEQYF.

This chain's CDR3 is CASSVTGGIDEQYF. The DNA for the CDR3 is TGTGCCAGCAGCGTGACAGGGGGCATCGACGAGCAGTACTTC. J is TRBJ2-7 and V is TRBV9; 10 bases match TRBD1. The V gene's germline CDR1 is SGDLS and CDR2 YYNGEE. The CDR3 has 14 amino acids. The V gene end was trimmed by 2 bases and the J gene end by 5 bases; junction bases not matched to a gene: 4.

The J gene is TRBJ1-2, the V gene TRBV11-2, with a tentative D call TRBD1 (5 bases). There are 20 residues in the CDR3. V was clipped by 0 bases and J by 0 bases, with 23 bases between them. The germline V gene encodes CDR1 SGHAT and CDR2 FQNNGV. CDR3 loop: CASSLEYGVVPGTPNYGYTF. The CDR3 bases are TGTGCCAGCAGCTTAGAGTATGGGGTCGTTCCGGGGACTCCTAACTATGGCTACACCTTC.

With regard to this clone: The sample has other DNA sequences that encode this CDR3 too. The DNA for the CDR3 is TGCGCCAGCAGCCAGGAGGGGCAGGGGGTCAGCTATGGCTACACCTTC. This codes for CASSQEGQGVSYGYTF. V is TRBV4-1 and J is TRBJ1-2; 7 bases agree with TRBD1. Germline CDR1 and CDR2: MGHRA and YSYEKL. J gave up 4 bases and V 3 bases, and 11 bases lay outside the gene matches. The CDR3 covers 16 residues.

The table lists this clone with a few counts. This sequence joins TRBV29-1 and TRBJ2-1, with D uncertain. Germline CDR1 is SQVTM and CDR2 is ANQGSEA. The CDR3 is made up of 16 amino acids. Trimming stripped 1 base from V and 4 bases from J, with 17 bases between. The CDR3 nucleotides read TGCAGCGTTGAAGTCGTAGGCAAAGCCCTGTACAATGAGCAGTTCTTC. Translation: CSVEVVGKALYNEQFF.

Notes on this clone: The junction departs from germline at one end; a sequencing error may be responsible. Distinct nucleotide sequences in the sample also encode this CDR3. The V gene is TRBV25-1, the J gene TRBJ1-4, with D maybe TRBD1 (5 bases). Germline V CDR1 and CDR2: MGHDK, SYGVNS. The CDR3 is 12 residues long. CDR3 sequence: CASSEYEGKLFF. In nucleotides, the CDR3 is TGTGCTAGCAGTGAATATGAGGGGAAACTGTTTTTT.

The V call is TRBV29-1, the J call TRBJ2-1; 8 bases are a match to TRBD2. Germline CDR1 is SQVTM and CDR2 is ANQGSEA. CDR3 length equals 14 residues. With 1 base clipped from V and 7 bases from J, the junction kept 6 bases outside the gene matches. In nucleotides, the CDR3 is TGCAGCGTTGAAGCCCCAGCGGGAGCTAATGAGCAGTTCTTC. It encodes CSVEAPAGANEQFF.

The CDR3 sequence is CASGWGGYGYTF. The CDR3 coding sequence is TGTGCTAGTGGGTGGGGTGGGTATGGCTACACCTTC. V usage is TRBV12-5 and J usage is TRBJ1-2, with unresolved D. Trimming took 6 bases from V and 5 from J, leaving 10 bases between them. CDR3 length equals 12 residues. Germline V CDR1 and CDR2: LGHNT, FRNRAP.

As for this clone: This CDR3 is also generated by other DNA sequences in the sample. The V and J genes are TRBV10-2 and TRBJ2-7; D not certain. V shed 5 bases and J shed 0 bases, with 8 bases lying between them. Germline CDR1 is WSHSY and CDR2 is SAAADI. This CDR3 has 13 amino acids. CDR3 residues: CASSSGNSYEQYF. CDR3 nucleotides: TGCGCCAGCAGTTCTGGGAACTCCTACGAGCAGTACTTC.

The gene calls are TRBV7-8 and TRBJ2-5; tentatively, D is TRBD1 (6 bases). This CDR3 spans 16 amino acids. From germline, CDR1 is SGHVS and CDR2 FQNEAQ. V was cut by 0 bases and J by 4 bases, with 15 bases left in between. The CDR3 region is CASSLAIVQGGETQYF. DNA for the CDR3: TGTGCCAGCAGCTTAGCAATCGTACAGGGCGGAGAGACCCAGTACTTC.

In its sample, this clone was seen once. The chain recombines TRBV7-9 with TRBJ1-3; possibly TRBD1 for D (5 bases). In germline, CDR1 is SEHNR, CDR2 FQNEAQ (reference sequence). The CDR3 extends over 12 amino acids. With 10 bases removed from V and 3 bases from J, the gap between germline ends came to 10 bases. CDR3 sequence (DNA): TGTGCCACCGGGACGGATGGAAACACCATATATTTT. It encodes CATGTDGNTIYF.

The CDR3 sequence: CASMDRAYEQYF. The CDR3 coding sequence is TGTGCCAGTATGGACAGGGCCTACGAGCAGTACTTC. The genes are TRBV19 and TRBJ2-7, with 8 positions matching TRBD1. Per germline, CDR1 LNHDA and CDR2 SQIVND (reference sequence). V was pared by 7 bases and J by 2 bases, with 1 base of the junction left unmatched. This CDR3 has 12 residues.

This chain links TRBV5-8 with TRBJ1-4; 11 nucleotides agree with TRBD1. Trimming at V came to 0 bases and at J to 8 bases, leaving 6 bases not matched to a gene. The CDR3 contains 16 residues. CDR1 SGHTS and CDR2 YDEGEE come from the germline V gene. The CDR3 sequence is CASSLGTGGLGEKLFF. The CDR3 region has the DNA TGTGCCAGCAGCTTGGGGACAGGGGGCTTGGGGGAAAAACTGTTTTTT.

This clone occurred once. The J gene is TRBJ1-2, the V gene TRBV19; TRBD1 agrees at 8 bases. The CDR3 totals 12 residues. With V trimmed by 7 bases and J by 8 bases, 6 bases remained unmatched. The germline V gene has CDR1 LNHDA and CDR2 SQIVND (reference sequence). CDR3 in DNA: TGTGCCAGTAACACCGCAGGGGGCGGCTACACCTTC. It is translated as CASNTAGGGYTF.

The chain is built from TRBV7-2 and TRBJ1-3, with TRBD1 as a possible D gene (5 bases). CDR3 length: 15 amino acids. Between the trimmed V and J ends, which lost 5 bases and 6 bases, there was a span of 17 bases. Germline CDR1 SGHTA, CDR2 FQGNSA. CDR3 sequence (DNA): TGTGCCAGCAGCCCCTTCGGGTCGGGGACAAACACCATATATTTT. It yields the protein CASSPFGSGTNTIYF.

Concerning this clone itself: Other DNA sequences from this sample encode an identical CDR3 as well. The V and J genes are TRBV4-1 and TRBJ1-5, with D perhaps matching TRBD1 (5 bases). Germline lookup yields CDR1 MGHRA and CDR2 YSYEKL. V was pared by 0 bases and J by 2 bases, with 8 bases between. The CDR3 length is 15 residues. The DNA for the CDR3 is TGCGCCAGCAGCCAAGAACCGGGGGGCAATCAGCCCCAGCATTTT. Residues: CASSQEPGGNQPQHF.

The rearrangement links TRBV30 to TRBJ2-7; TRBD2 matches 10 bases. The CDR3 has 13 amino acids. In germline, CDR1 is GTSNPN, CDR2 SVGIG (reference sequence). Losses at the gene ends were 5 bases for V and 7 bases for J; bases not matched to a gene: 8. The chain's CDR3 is CAWGSSGGYEQYF. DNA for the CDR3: TGTGCCTGGGGCTCTAGCGGGGGTTATGAGCAGTACTTC.

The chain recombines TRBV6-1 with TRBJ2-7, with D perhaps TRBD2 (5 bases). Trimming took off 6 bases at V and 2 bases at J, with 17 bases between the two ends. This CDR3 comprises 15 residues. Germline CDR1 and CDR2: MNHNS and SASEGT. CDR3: CASRIPGYDTYEQYF. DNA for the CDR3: TGTGCCAGCAGGATTCCGGGGTACGACACCTACGAGCAGTACTTC.